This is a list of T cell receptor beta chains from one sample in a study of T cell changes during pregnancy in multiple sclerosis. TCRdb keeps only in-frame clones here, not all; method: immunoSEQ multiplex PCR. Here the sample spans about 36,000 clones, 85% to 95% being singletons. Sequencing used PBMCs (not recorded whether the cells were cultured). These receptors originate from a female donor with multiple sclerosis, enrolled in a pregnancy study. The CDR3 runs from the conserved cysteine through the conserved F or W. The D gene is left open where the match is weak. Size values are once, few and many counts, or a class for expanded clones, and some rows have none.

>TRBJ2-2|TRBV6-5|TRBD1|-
TGTGCCAGCAGTTCCTCAGGGGGCTCGAACACCGGGGAGCTGTTTTTT
CASSSSGGSNTGELFF
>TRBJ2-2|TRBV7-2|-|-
TGTGCCAGCAGCTTGGGGAACACCGGGGAGCTGTTTTTT
CASSLGNTGELFF
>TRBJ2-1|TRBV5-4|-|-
TGTGCCAGCAGCTTGGAGTACAGGGAGAACAATGAGCAGTTCTTC
CASSLEYRENNEQFF
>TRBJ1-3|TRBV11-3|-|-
TGTGCCAGCAGCTTAGGCCTTCAGGGTCGCTCTGGAAACACCATATATTTT
CASSLGLQGRSGNTIYF
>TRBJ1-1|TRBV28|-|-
TGTGCCAGCAGTGAGTCTGAAGCTTTCTTT
CASSESEAFF
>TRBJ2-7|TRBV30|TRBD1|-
TGTGCCTGGAGTAGGGGACAGGGGCGCGAGCAGTACTTC
CAWSRGQGREQYF
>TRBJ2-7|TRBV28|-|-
TGTGCCAGCAGTTTATTTGAGGGGGGCGCGCTATACGAGCAGTACTTC
CASSLFEGGALYEQYF
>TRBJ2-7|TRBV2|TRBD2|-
TGTGCCAGCAGTGAAGCTCTCTATCCTAGCGGGAGTAACTACGAGCAGTACTTC
CASSEALYPSGSNYEQYF
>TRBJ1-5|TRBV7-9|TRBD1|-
TGTGCCAGCAGCGGGCCCCGGGACAGCGGGTTTAATCAGCCCCAGCATTTT
CASSGPRDSGFNQPQHF
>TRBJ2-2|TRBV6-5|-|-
TGTGCCAGCCGTGACTCCCTAACCATTACCGGGGAGCTGTTTTTT
CASRDSLTITGELFF
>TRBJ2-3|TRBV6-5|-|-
TGTGCCAGCAGTTACTCGATCGACACAGATACGCAGTATTTT
CASSYSIDTDTQYF
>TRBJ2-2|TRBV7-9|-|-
TGTGCCACCCACCACAGGGACACCGGGGAGCTGTTTTTT
CATHHRDTGELFF
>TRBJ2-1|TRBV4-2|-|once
TGTGCCAGCAGCCAAGGGCCAGGGGGGATCAATGAGCAGTTCTTC
CASSQGPGGINEQFF
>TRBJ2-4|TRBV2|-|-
TGTGCCAGCAATTCCGACCCTCTTGAAAACATTCAGTACTTC
CASNSDPLENIQYF
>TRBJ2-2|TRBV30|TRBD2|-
TGTGCCGCACGACTAGCGGGAGCCGGGGAGCTGTTTTTT
CAARLAGAGELFF
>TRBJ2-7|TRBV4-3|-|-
TGCGCCAGCAGCCAAGATTTCGGGACGTCCTACGAGCAGTACTTC
CASSQDFGTSYEQYF
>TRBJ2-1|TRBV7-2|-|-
TGTGCCAGCAGCTTAAGATTCCCGAGCGGAGGGTCCTACAATGAGCAGTTCTTC
CASSLRFPSGGSYNEQFF
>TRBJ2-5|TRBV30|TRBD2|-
TGTGCCTGGAGTGTACTGGGGCGGGAGAGGGAGCAGTACTTC
CAWSVLGREREQYF
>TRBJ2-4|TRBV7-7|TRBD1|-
TGTGCTAGCAGCTTGGACAGGGGGGACATTCAGTACTTC
CASSLDRGDIQYF
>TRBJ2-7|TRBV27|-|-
TGTGCCAGCAGTTTAGGAGGACGGCCTGCCTACGAGCAGTACTTC
CASSLGGRPAYEQYF
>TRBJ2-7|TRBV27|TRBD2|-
TGTGCCAGCAGTTCACTAGCGGGAGATACCTACGAGCAGTACTTC
CASSSLAGDTYEQYF
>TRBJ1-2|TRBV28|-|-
TGTGCCAGCAGTTTCGAGGGGGAGGGCGCCTATGGCTACACCTTC
CASSFEGEGAYGYTF
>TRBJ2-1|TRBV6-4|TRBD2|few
TGTGCCAGCAGTGACGGGACTAGCGAGTACAATGAGCAGTTCTTC
CASSDGTSEYNEQFF
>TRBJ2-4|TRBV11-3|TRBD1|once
TGTGCCAGCAGCTTAGGGACAGGCTTAGACAAAAACATTCAGTACTTC
CASSLGTGLDKNIQYF
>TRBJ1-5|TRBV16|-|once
TGTGCCAGCAGCCAGCGATATGACTGGGCTCAGCCCCAGCATTTT
CASSQRYDWAQPQHF
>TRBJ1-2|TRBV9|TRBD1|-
TGTGCCAGCAGCGTAGCGCAGGGGGATGGCTACACCTTC
CASSVAQGDGYTF
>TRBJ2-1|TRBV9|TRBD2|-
TGTGCCAGCAGCGTAGCTTTGACTAGCGGGAGGAGAGATGAGCAGTTCTTC
CASSVALTSGRRDEQFF
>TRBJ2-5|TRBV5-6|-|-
TGTGCCAGCAGCTTTTTGGGGGAAAAGAGAGAGACCCAGTACTTC
CASSFLGEKRETQYF
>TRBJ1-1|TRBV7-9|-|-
TGTGCCAGCAGCTTAGCCGGGAACACTGAAGCTTTCTTT
CASSLAGNTEAFF